Below, 24 T cell receptor beta chains from the same sample are listed, as sequenced in a study of OX40 agonist ivuxolimab in advanced cancers. Method: immunoSEQ multiplex PCR; TCRdb's copy keeps in-frame clones and lacks some. In the table there are roughly 66,000 clones, around 83% of which are singletons. The source was CD4+ or CD8+ T cells sorted from blood, collected in a trial of the OX40 agonist ivuxolimab. These receptors originate from an adult with an advanced solid tumor such as melanoma, head and neck, liver or kidney cancer.

This chain connects TRBV2 to TRBJ1-1, with 11 bases aligning to TRBD1. J was trimmed by 5 bases and V by 8 bases; bases with no gene match: 10. The CDR3 consists of 15 residues. Germline V gene data show CDR1 as SNHLY and CDR2 as FYNNEI. CDR3 bases: TGTGCCAGCTCCGGGACAGGGGGTCCAGGGACTGAAGCTTTCTTT. Amino acids: CASSGTGGPGTEAFF.

The rearrangement joins TRBV27 to TRBJ1-5; D remains ambiguous. The germline CDR1 and CDR2 sequences are MNHEY and SMNVEV (reference sequence). The CDR3 covers 13 residues. V gave up 3 bases and J gave up 4 bases, with 7 bases separating them. The CDR3 protein is CASSFSGNQPQHF. In DNA form, the CDR3 reads TGTGCCAGCAGTTTTTCGGGGAATCAGCCCCAGCATTTT.

The chain has TRBV7-3 and TRBJ2-7, with D unclear. This CDR3 region has 13 residues. Germline V gives CDR1 SGHTA, CDR2 FQGTGA. Between the trimmed V and J ends, which lost 5 bases and 2 bases, there was a span of 10 bases. CDR3 in amino acids: CASSPFKTYEQYF. DNA of the CDR3: TGTGCCAGCAGCCCCTTTAAAACCTACGAGCAGTACTTC.

This clone is a singleton in its sample. The chain employs TRBV27 and TRBJ1-5; 8 nucleotides match TRBD1. This CDR3 spans 14 amino acids. CDR1 and CDR2 (germline): MNHEY, SMNVEV (reference sequence). Trimming removed 6 bases from V and 7 bases from J; junction bases left unmatched: 8. The CDR3: CASRRQGPEQPQHF. As DNA, the CDR3 is TGTGCCAGCAGAAGACAGGGGCCGGAACAGCCCCAGCATTTT.

This chain links TRBV7-9 with TRBJ1-1; the match to TRBD1 covers 8 bases. From germline, CDR1 is SEHNR and CDR2 FQNEAQ (reference sequence). V lost 3 bases and J lost 11; bases outside the gene matches: 11. The CDR3 extends over 14 amino acids. CDR3 sequence reads: CASSFSGTGQGAFF. The CDR3 region has the DNA TGTGCCAGCAGCTTCTCCGGGACAGGCCAAGGGGCTTTCTTT.

CDR3 amino acids: CASSFGTSTTGELFF. The CDR3 nucleotides are TGCGCCAGCAGCTTCGGGACTAGTACCACCGGGGAGCTGTTTTTT. This chain connects TRBV5-1 to TRBJ2-2, with 8 nucleotides matching TRBD2. Germline V gene lookup returns CDR1 SGHRS and CDR2 YFSETQ. V shed 2 bases and J 4 bases; nucleotides not matched to a gene: 4. The length of the CDR3 is 15 residues.

The rearrangement links TRBV6-6 to TRBJ1-3; no definite D call. The CDR3 is made up of 12 amino acids. Germline V gene lookup returns CDR1 MNHNY and CDR2 SVGAGI (reference sequence). This CDR3 is CGAAPSGNTIYF. As DNA, the CDR3 is TGTGGCGCAGCCCCCTCTGGAAACACCATATATTTT.

CDR3 loop: CASSVVVGDTQYF. CDR3 in DNA: TGTGCCAGCAGCGTAGTGGTGGGCGATACGCAGTATTTT. The V and J genes are TRBV9 and TRBJ2-3, with D uncertain. CDR1 and CDR2 from the germline V gene are SGDLS and YYNGEE. Deletions cut 0 bases from V and 6 bases from J, with 8 bases between. The CDR3 length is 13 residues.

V is TRBV2 and J is TRBJ2-2; tentatively, D is TRBD1 (6 bases). Germline loops: CDR1 SNHLY, CDR2 FYNNEI. V dropped 6 bases and J dropped 2 bases, with 13 bases sitting between them. This CDR3 region has 15 residues. CDR3 coding DNA: TGTGCCAGCAGCGACCAGGGGCTCAACACCGGGGAGCTGTTTTTT. This codes for CASSDQGLNTGELFF. The full variable domain, its missing parts supplied by reference TRBV2 and TRBJ2-2, is EPEVTQTPSHQVTQMGQEVILRCVPISNHLYFYWYRQILGQKVEFLVSFYNNEISEKSEIFDDQFSVERPDGSNFTLKIRSTKLEDSAMYFCASSDQGLNTGELFFGEGSRLTVL.

V gene TRBV30 combines with J gene TRBJ2-7; TRBD1 or TRBD2 may be the D gene (5 bases each). Trimming took 2 bases from V and 2 from J, leaving 16 bases between them. This CDR3 comprises 15 residues. The germline V gene encodes CDR1 GTSNPN and CDR2 SVGIG (reference sequence). The chain's CDR3 is CAWSPDGTGAYEQYF. The DNA for the CDR3 is TGTGCCTGGAGTCCAGACGGGACGGGTGCCTACGAGCAGTACTTC.

V gene TRBV7-2 combines with J gene TRBJ1-2, with a possible D match to TRBD1 (5 bases). The germline V and J ends were trimmed by 1 base and 4 bases, with 10 bases remaining between them. This CDR3 has 14 amino acids. CDR1 SGHTA and CDR2 FQGNSA come from the germline V gene. The CDR3 loop is CASSLVGVGYGYTF. DNA for the CDR3: TGTGCCAGCAGCTTAGTGGGGGTCGGCTATGGCTACACCTTC.

The chain joins TRBV6-1 to TRBJ1-1, with a tentative D call TRBD1 (6 bases). The CDR3 totals 15 residues. The germline CDR1 and CDR2 sequences are MNHNS and SASEGT. V was pared by 4 bases and J by 4 bases, with 16 bases between. CDR3 in DNA: TGTGCCAGCAGTGGGCGGGGGGCTATCCTCACTGAAGCTTTCTTT. Encoded protein: CASSGRGAILTEAFF.

The V gene is TRBV19, the J gene TRBJ2-1; 10 bases are shared with TRBD2. The CDR3 has 15 amino acids. Unmatched junction bases numbered 10, after V lost 6 bases and J lost 8 bases. CDR1 is LNHDA and CDR2 is SQIVND in the germline V gene (reference sequence). In DNA form, the CDR3 reads TGTGCCAGTAGCCCGGCCCGTAGCGGGAGGTATGAGCAGTTCTTC. Translated: CASSPARSGRYEQFF.

V and J are TRBV6-5 and TRBJ2-6, with D possibly matching TRBD1 (5 bases). This CDR3 has 15 residues. Trimming pared 4 bases from V and 2 bases from J, leaving 9 bases between. Germline CDR1 and CDR2: MNHEY and SVGAGI. CDR3 in amino acids: CASSWGGTGANVLTF. The DNA of the CDR3 is TGTGCCAGCAGTTGGGGCGGAACTGGGGCCAACGTCCTGACTTTC.

This clone was observed once. The chain employs TRBV29-1 and TRBJ2-1; 8 bases fit TRBD1. Germline CDR1 and CDR2: SQVTM and ANQGSEA. This CDR3 has 13 amino acids. Germline trimming cut 3 bases from V and 9 bases from J; bases unmatched to any gene: 7. The CDR3 is CSVEGNRGSEQFF. The DNA for the CDR3 is TGCAGCGTTGAGGGCAACAGGGGGAGTGAGCAGTTCTTC.

This sequence joins TRBV6-1 and TRBJ2-1, with unresolved D. Trimming shortened V by 4 bases and J by 13 bases, and 14 bases separated the two germline ends. Per germline, CDR1 MNHNS and CDR2 SASEGT. This CDR3 has 12 residues. The CDR3 spells CASSARWTPQFF. The CDR3 DNA follows: TGTGCCAGCAGTGCCCGGTGGACCCCACAGTTCTTC.

The J gene is TRBJ2-7, the V gene TRBV5-4, with D possibly being TRBD2 (5 bases). The CDR3 is made up of 12 amino acids. Germline loops: CDR1 SGHNT, CDR2 YYREEE (reference sequence). Trimming removed 4 bases from V and 7 bases from J, with 12 bases in between. CDR3 sequence: CASSRPRDEQYF. The CDR3, as DNA: TGTGCCAGCAGCCGCCCTCGGGATGAGCAGTACTTC.

The chain combines TRBV11-3 with TRBJ1-5; a possible D gene is TRBD1 (5 bases). CDR1 is SGHNT and CDR2 is YENEEA in the germline V gene. Trimming left V 4 bases short and J 0 bases short, with 16 bases between. The CDR3 contains 17 residues. The CDR3 loop reads CASSSRQHSYSNQPQHF. The CDR3 nucleotides read TGTGCCAGCAGCTCCCGACAGCACTCATATAGCAATCAGCCCCAGCATTTT. The variable domain in full, completed from reference TRBV11-3 and TRBJ1-5, reads EAGVVQSPRYKIIEKKQPVAFWCNPISGHNTLYWYLQNLGQGPELLIRYENEEAVDDSQLPKDRFSAERLKGVDSTLKIQPAELGDSAVYLCASSSRQHSYSNQPQHFGDGTRLSIL.

This chain joins TRBV11-2 and TRBJ2-7, with 7 bases matching TRBD1. CDR3 length: 13 amino acids. CDR1 is SGHAT, CDR2 FQNNGV, per germline. Trimming took 5 bases from V and 7 from J; bases not matched to a gene: 8. CDR3 protein: CASSIGQVREQYF. The DNA for the CDR3 is TGTGCCAGCAGCATCGGACAGGTCCGGGAGCAGTACTTC.

The V gene is TRBV19, the J gene TRBJ1-2; 8 bases map to TRBD1. Per the germline V gene, CDR1 is LNHDA and CDR2 is SQIVND (reference sequence). This CDR3 comprises 14 residues. With 5 bases clipped from V and 2 bases from J, the junction kept 4 bases outside the gene matches. CDR3: CASSWTGTNYGYTF. CDR3 nucleotides: TGTGCCAGTAGTTGGACAGGGACCAACTATGGCTACACCTTC.

The rearrangement uses TRBV11-2 and TRBJ1-1, with a weak D call TRBD1 (5 bases). The V and J ends lost 2 bases and 0 bases respectively, with 13 bases between them. Per the germline V gene, CDR1 is SGHAT and CDR2 is FQNNGV. The CDR3 extends over 16 amino acids. The CDR3, as DNA: TGTGCCAGCAGCTTAAGATGGGGGGTGTTGAACACTGAAGCTTTCTTT. Its protein product is CASSLRWGVLNTEAFF.

The chain carries TRBV6-5 and TRBJ1-6, with TRBD1 matching 7 bases. The CDR3 has 15 residues. Germline values: CDR1 MNHEY, CDR2 SVGAGI. After removal of 6 bases from V and 5 bases from J, the junction contained 7 bases not matched to a gene. The CDR3 nucleotides are TGTGCCAGCAGCCCCGGGACAGCCAATAATTCACCCCTCCACTTT. It translates to CASSPGTANNSPLHF.

The J gene is TRBJ1-3, the V gene TRBV19, with D possibly TRBD1 on 6 matching bases. V was shortened by 9 bases and J by 2 bases, with 17 bases between the two germline ends. Germline assignment: CDR1 LNHDA and CDR2 SQIVND (reference sequence). CDR3 size: 15 residues. CDR3 region: CASNEQGNAGNTIYF. CDR3 DNA sequence: TGTGCCAGCAACGAACAGGGAAATGCTGGAAACACCATATATTTT.

The genes are TRBV11-2 and TRBJ2-1; D remains unclear. V was trimmed by 4 bases and J by 4 bases, leaving 17 bases between them. The CDR3 length is 16 residues. Germline values: CDR1 SGHAT, CDR2 FQNNGV. The CDR3: CASSSRRTGRYNEQFF. In DNA, the CDR3 is TGTGCCAGCAGCTCTAGAAGGACCGGCAGATACAATGAGCAGTTCTTC.